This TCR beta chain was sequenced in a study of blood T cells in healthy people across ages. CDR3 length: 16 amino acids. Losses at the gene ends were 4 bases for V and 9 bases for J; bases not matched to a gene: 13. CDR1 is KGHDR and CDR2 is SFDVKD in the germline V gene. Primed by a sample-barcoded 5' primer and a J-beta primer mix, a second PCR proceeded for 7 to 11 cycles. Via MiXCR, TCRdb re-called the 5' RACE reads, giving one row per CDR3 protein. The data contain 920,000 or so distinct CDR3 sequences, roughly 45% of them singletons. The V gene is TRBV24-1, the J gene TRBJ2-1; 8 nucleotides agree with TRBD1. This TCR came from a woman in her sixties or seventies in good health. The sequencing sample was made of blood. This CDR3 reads CATSDQDRGGIGEQFF. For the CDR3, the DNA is TGTGCCACCAGTGACCAAGACAGGGGTGGTATTGGTGAGCAGTTCTTC.